This T cell receptor beta chain is drawn from a study of cytomegalovirus exposure and HLA in healthy donors. General study points: There were some public TCRs occurring in many donors, but most TCR sequences were rare.

This clone has a single count. Its antigen is as yet unknown. Deletions cut 1 base from V and 1 base from J, with 5 bases between. The V gene's germline CDR1 is SGHVS and CDR2 FQNEAQ. The CDR3 runs 14 residues. 60 Vbeta and 13 Jbeta primers were used in PCR. Some clones are missing from TCRdb's copy, which holds only in-frame ones; the method was immunoSEQ multiplex PCR. The sample consists of 150,000 to 200,000 clones, roughly 84% of them appearing once. The clonotype originates from a boy between 10 and 17 years old in good health and CMV-seronegative. The rearrangement joins TRBV7-8 to TRBJ1-3, with D hard to call. Input material: PBMCs. CDR3: CASSLVRSGNTIYF. The CDR3 region has the DNA TGTGCCAGCAGCTTAGTTCGTTCTGGAAACACCATATATTTT. The whole variable domain, filled in from reference TRBV7-8 and TRBJ1-3, reads GAGVSQSPRYKVAKRGQDVALRCDPISGHVSLFWYQQALGQGPEFLTYFQNEAQLDKSGLPSDRFFAERPEGSVSTLKIQRTQQEDSAVYLCASSLVRSGNTIYFGEGSWLTVV.